The 9 T cell receptor beta chains presented below share a single source sample, sequenced in a study of cytomegalovirus exposure and HLA in healthy donors. The PCR had 60 Vbeta and 13 Jbeta primers. Method: immunoSEQ multiplex PCR; TCRdb's copy keeps in-frame clones and lacks some. The sample records 200,000 to 250,000 clones, about 78% being singletons. Sequences were obtained from PBMCs. The receptor source for this set is a male donor in good health and CMV-seronegative.

This chain uses TRBV15 with TRBJ1-1, with 8 bases fitting TRBD1. V was clipped by 5 bases and J by 2 bases; unmatched bases: 1. Germline V gene data show CDR1 as LNHNV and CDR2 as YYDKDF (reference sequence). This CDR3 comprises 13 residues. The CDR3 here is CATSGQGNTEAFF. CDR3 DNA: TGTGCCACCAGCGGACAGGGTAACACTGAAGCTTTCTTT.

A single count supports this clone. V and J are TRBV2 and TRBJ2-7, with D possibly matching TRBD2 (6 bases). The CDR3 covers 17 residues. With 0 bases removed from V and 2 bases from J, the gap between germline ends came to 17 bases. Looked up from germline, CDR1 is SNHLY and CDR2 is FYNNEI. The CDR3 sequence is CASSEAGTGVGTYEQYF. CDR3 in DNA: TGTGCCAGCAGTGAAGCGGGGACGGGAGTGGGAACCTACGAGCAGTACTTC.

V gene TRBV7-9 combines with J gene TRBJ2-2, with TRBD2 matching 14 bases. Per germline, CDR1 SEHNR and CDR2 FQNEAQ (reference sequence). V trimming: 4 bases; J trimming: 6 bases; junction bases outside the gene matches: 10. The CDR3 is 18 residues long. The CDR3 DNA is TGTGCCAGCAGCTCCTCGACTAGCGGGAGGGTTGTCGCCGGGGAGCTGTTTTTT. It codes for CASSSSTSGRVVAGELFF.

The chain uses TRBV4-1 and TRBJ2-7, with TRBD1 identical over 7 bases. The CDR3 has 13 residues. Germline V gene lookup returns CDR1 MGHRA and CDR2 YSYEKL. J was trimmed by 4 bases and V by 3 bases; bases with no gene match: 3. The CDR3 nucleotides are TGCGCCAGCAGCCAGGGGACAGAATACGAGCAGTACTTC. Protein sequence: CASSQGTEYEQYF.

The rearrangement uses TRBV30 and TRBJ2-1; 7 bases align to TRBD2. This CDR3 region has 12 residues. From germline, CDR1 is GTSNPN and CDR2 SVGIG (reference sequence). V was clipped by 3 bases and J by 8 bases; unmatched bases: 4. The CDR3 nucleotides are TGTGCCTGGAGGAATCTAGCGGATGAGCAGTTCTTC. Its translation is CAWRNLADEQFF.

This clone was seen ten or more times. The same CDR3 is also encoded by other DNA sequences in this sample. The V and J genes are TRBV6-5 and TRBJ2-6, with no clear D. The germline V gene has CDR1 MNHEY and CDR2 SVGAGI. V gave up 5 bases and J gave up 0 bases, with 8 bases separating them. The CDR3 has 15 amino acids. The CDR3 sequence: CASSRSYSGANVLTF. The CDR3 DNA reads TGTGCCAGCAGTAGGAGTTACTCTGGGGCCAACGTCCTGACTTTC.

There are a few counts of this clone. This chain links TRBV7-9 with TRBJ1-1, with D tentatively TRBD1 (6 bases). This CDR3 has 12 residues. Trimming stripped 8 bases from V and 1 base from J, with 8 bases between. The germline CDR1 and CDR2 sequences are SEHNR and FQNEAQ (reference sequence). The CDR3 loop is CASEGGNTEAFF. CDR3 nucleotide sequence: TGTGCCAGCGAAGGGGGGAACACTGAAGCTTTCTTT.

V and J are TRBV19 and TRBJ2-2; D call uncertain. The CDR3 sequence is 13 residues long. Between the trimmed V and J ends, which lost 11 bases and 0 bases, there was a span of 10 bases. CDR1 LNHDA and CDR2 SQIVND come from the germline V gene (reference sequence). In nucleotides, the CDR3 is TGTGCCGTGGCAGGAACGAACACCGGGGAGCTGTTTTTT. It translates to CAVAGTNTGELFF.

The chain recombines TRBV15 with TRBJ1-2; D is possibly TRBD1 (5 bases). Between the trimmed V and J ends, which lost 1 base and 2 bases, there was a span of 11 bases. The CDR3 totals 15 residues. Germline CDR1 is LNHNV and CDR2 is YYDKDF (reference sequence). CDR3 sequence reads: CATSRVKEGNYGYTF. In nucleotides, the CDR3 is TGTGCCACCAGCAGAGTTAAGGAGGGGAACTATGGCTACACCTTC.